A single sample is the source of the 23 T cell receptor beta chains below, sequenced in a study of human T cells and chemical hapten exposure. Each CDR3 protein gets one entry after TCRdb re-called the RACE reads with MiXCR. The sample shows 82,000 or so distinct CDR3 sequences, approximately 12% of them seen only once. Time point: patch test 3, about 24 weeks after DPC sensitization. Treatment given: therapeutic diphenylcyclopropenone sensitization with weekly scalp DPC. Source: whole blood, taken in connection with sensitization to the hapten diphenylcyclopropenone (DPC). All receptors come from a woman in her 50s with alopecia areata. Some clones in this sample may be carry-over from other donors' samples.

This clonotype was counted only a few times. This chain links TRBV20-1 with TRBJ2-5; weak D call: TRBD2 (6 bases). This CDR3 has 14 amino acids. V was cut by 3 bases and J by 2 bases, with 13 bases left in between. Looked up from germline, CDR1 is DFQATT and CDR2 is SNEGSKA (reference sequence). The CDR3, as DNA: TGCAGTGCTAGGGGTGGTAGCGGACAAGAGACCCAGTACTTC. This encodes CSARGGSGQETQYF.

This clonotype occurred a few times. The CDR3 DNA follows: TGTGCCAGCAGTATGGACCCGTCCACAGATACGCAGTATTTT. This encodes CASSMDPSTDTQYF. This rearrangement joins TRBV5-4 to TRBJ2-3, with D unresolved. Germline CDR1 and CDR2: SGHNT and YYREEE (reference sequence). The germline V and J ends were trimmed by 5 bases and 2 bases, with 12 bases remaining between them. The CDR3 covers 14 residues.

This clonotype was counted ten times or more. The chain is built from TRBV2 and TRBJ2-1; TRBD2 aligns across 11 bases. CDR3 length equals 17 residues. Losses at the gene ends were 0 bases for V and 8 bases for J; bases not matched to a gene: 9. The germline gives CDR1 SNHLY, CDR2 FYNNEI. As DNA, the CDR3 is TGTGCCAGCAGTGAAGCACTAGCGGGAGACCCGAGGGATGAGCAGTTCTTC. This encodes CASSEALAGDPRDEQFF. Full variable domain (missing parts from reference TRBV2 and TRBJ2-1): EPEVTQTPSHQVTQMGQEVILRCVPISNHLYFYWYRQILGQKVEFLVSFYNNEISEKSEIFDDQFSVERPDGSNFTLKIRSTKLEDSAMYFCASSEALAGDPRDEQFFGPGTRLTVL.

This clonotype was seen a few times. This chain joins TRBV7-2 and TRBJ2-3, with TRBD1 as a possible D gene (6 bases). V was clipped by 3 bases and J by 1 base, with 14 bases between them. CDR3 size: 16 residues. Germline V gene lookup returns CDR1 SGHTA and CDR2 FQGNSA. The CDR3 reads CASSLRGKGGTDTQYF. DNA of the CDR3: TGTGCCAGCAGCTTGAGAGGCAAGGGGGGCACAGATACGCAGTATTTT.

This clonotype was seen many times. This chain connects TRBV15 to TRBJ2-6; TRBD2 matches 8 bases. The length of the CDR3 is 17 residues. Per germline, CDR1 LNHNV and CDR2 YYDKDF (reference sequence). V dropped 1 base and J dropped 2; count of bases not matched to a gene: 4. The chain's CDR3 is CATSRGAGDPGANVLTF. The DNA of the CDR3 is TGTGCCACCAGCAGAGGAGCGGGAGATCCTGGGGCCAACGTCCTGACTTTC.

This clonotype occurred many times. The chain links TRBV6-1 to TRBJ2-1; tentatively, D is TRBD2 (6 bases). V was trimmed by 5 bases and J by 2 bases, leaving 16 bases between them. CDR1 MNHNS and CDR2 SASEGT come from the germline V gene. The CDR3 consists of 16 residues. CDR3 sequence: CASSPQSGVPYNEQFF. The CDR3 DNA is TGTGCCAGCAGTCCACAATCGGGGGTACCCTACAATGAGCAGTTCTTC.

This clonotype has at least ten counts. CDR3 coding DNA: TGTGCCAGCTCACCACTGGGGACCTCCTACAATGAGCAGTTCTTC. It translates to CASSPLGTSYNEQFF. The genes are TRBV18 and TRBJ2-1; TRBD1 or TRBD2 may be the D gene (5 bases each). The CDR3 is made up of 15 amino acids. Per germline, CDR1 KGHSH and CDR2 LQKENI. V shed 1 base and J shed 0 bases, with 7 bases lying between them.

There are many counts of this clonotype. The rearrangement joins TRBV3-1 to TRBJ2-5, with 9 bases identical to TRBD1. After removal of 4 bases from V and 5 bases from J, the junction contained 11 bases not matched to a gene. In germline, CDR1 is LGHDT, CDR2 YNNKEL (reference sequence). The CDR3 covers 16 residues. The CDR3 DNA reads TGTGCCAGCAGCCTGTCGGGACAGGGAAGAAGGGAGACCCAGTACTTC. Its protein product is CASSLSGQGRRETQYF.

This clonotype was detected a few times. The chain uses TRBV7-8 and TRBJ1-1; TRBD1 matches at 7 bases. Trimming cost V 1 base and J 1 base; bases outside gene matches: 9. The germline V gene encodes CDR1 SGHVS and CDR2 FQNEAQ. This CDR3 region has 17 residues. This chain's CDR3 is CASSLEWVGQQNTEAFF. The CDR3 DNA reads TGTGCCAGCAGCTTAGAGTGGGTGGGACAGCAGAACACTGAAGCTTTCTTT. Complete variable domain (other parts from reference TRBV7-8 and TRBJ1-1): GAGVSQSPRYKVAKRGQDVALRCDPISGHVSLFWYQQALGQGPEFLTYFQNEAQLDKSGLPSDRFFAERPEGSVSTLKIQRTQQEDSAVYLCASSLEWVGQQNTEAFFGQGTRLTVV.

This clonotype was observed at least ten times. The chain is built from TRBV9 and TRBJ1-5, with a tentative D call TRBD1 (5 bases). The V gene lost 0 bases and the J gene lost 4 bases, with 8 bases spanning the gap. The CDR3 is 14 residues long. Germline V lookup: CDR1 SGDLS, CDR2 YYNGEE. The CDR3 protein is CASSVGWGNQPQHF. The CDR3 nucleotides are TGTGCCAGCAGCGTAGGTTGGGGGAATCAGCCCCAGCATTTT.

The chain combines TRBV7-2 with TRBJ2-5; D gene ambiguous. The CDR3 sequence is 13 residues long. The germline V gene encodes CDR1 SGHTA and CDR2 FQGNSA. With 4 bases removed from V and 7 bases from J, the gap between germline ends came to 13 bases. CDR3: CASSSAAMGTQYF. DNA of the CDR3: TGTGCCAGCAGCTCCGCGGCGATGGGGACCCAGTACTTC.

This clonotype was observed a handful of times. V gene TRBV29-1 combines with J gene TRBJ2-7; 12 positions agree with TRBD2. Germline-derived CDR1 and CDR2 are SQVTM and ANQGSEA. V dropped 4 bases and J dropped 7; count of bases not matched to a gene: 8. The CDR3 covers 14 residues. The CDR3 spells CSVARLAGVNEQYF. CDR3 in DNA: TGCAGCGTTGCCCGACTAGCGGGAGTCAATGAGCAGTACTTC.

This clonotype was seen a few times. V usage is TRBV6-6 and J usage is TRBJ2-6, with a possible D match to TRBD1 (5 bases). V lost 6 bases to trimming and J lost 0 bases, with 15 bases between them. Germline V gene lookup returns CDR1 MNHNY and CDR2 SVGAGI (reference sequence). The length of the CDR3 is 17 residues. The chain's CDR3 is CASSDSSGLSGANVLTF. The CDR3 coding sequence is TGTGCCAGCAGCGACAGCTCAGGGCTCTCTGGGGCCAACGTCCTGACTTTC.

The gene calls are TRBV5-1 and TRBJ2-3, with a weak D call TRBD1 (6 bases). This CDR3 has 16 amino acids. Germline values: CDR1 SGHRS, CDR2 YFSETQ. V was clipped by 0 bases and J by 0 bases, with 11 bases between them. CDR3 loop: CASSLVGDKSTDTQYF. The DNA of the CDR3 is TGCGCCAGCAGCTTGGTGGGGGACAAGAGCACAGATACGCAGTATTTT.

Many counts were recorded for this clonotype. V is TRBV29-1 and J is TRBJ1-1; D gene unclear. From germline, CDR1 is SQVTM and CDR2 ANQGSEA. Trimming shortened V by 3 bases and J by 7 bases, and 9 bases separated the two germline ends. CDR3 length: 11 residues. The CDR3 loop reads CSVEGSSEAFF. CDR3 nucleotides: TGCAGCGTTGAGGGAAGCAGTGAAGCTTTCTTT.

The chain couples TRBV5-4 to TRBJ2-7, with 8 bases identical to TRBD1. Germline V gene data show CDR1 as SGHNT and CDR2 as YYREEE (reference sequence). The CDR3 contains 15 residues. Unmatched junction bases numbered 6, after V lost 4 bases and J lost 0 bases. The CDR3 DNA is TGTGCCAGCAGCCAAGACAGGGGACACTCCTACGAGCAGTACTTC. Its translation: CASSQDRGHSYEQYF.

Many counts were recorded for this clonotype. The V and J genes are TRBV12-3 or TRBV12-4 and TRBJ2-1; the D call may be TRBD1 or TRBD2 (5 bases each). The V gene lost 6 bases and the J gene lost 8 bases, with 14 bases spanning the gap. This CDR3 spans 13 amino acids. This chain's CDR3 is CASRPNGGDEQFF. DNA for the CDR3: TGTGCCAGCAGACCTAATGGGGGTGATGAGCAGTTCTTC.

The CDR3 region has the DNA TGTGCCAGCAGCTTAGTCAGCGGGAGGACAGCCAAAAACATTCAGTACTTC. This translates into CASSLVSGRTAKNIQYF. The genes are TRBV11-2 and TRBJ2-4, with TRBD2 matching 9 bases. V dropped 1 base and J dropped 0; count of bases not matched to a gene: 4. CDR1 and CDR2 from the germline V gene are SGHAT and FQNNGV. This CDR3 comprises 17 residues.

The V and J genes are TRBV10-2 and TRBJ2-3, with D uncertain. Between the trimmed V and J ends, which lost 2 bases and 0 bases, there was a span of 6 bases. The CDR3 sequence is 14 residues long. The germline V gene encodes CDR1 WSHSY and CDR2 SAAADI. In DNA, the CDR3 is TGCGCCAGCAGTGAGCGGCGGAGCACAGATACGCAGTATTTT. Encoded protein: CASSERRSTDTQYF.

This clonotype appeared many times. This chain joins TRBV20-1 and TRBJ2-2; D unclear. Germline CDR1 is DFQATT and CDR2 is SNEGSKA (reference sequence). The CDR3 covers 15 residues. Deletions cut 0 bases from V and 5 bases from J, with 13 bases between. The CDR3 nucleotides are TGCAGTGCTAGAGATCCCCAGGCTCCGACCGGGGAGCTGTTTTTT. This sequence encodes CSARDPQAPTGELFF.

The chain carries TRBV12-3 or TRBV12-4 and TRBJ1-4; D possibly corresponds to TRBD1 (6 bases). This CDR3 has 18 residues. V was trimmed by 6 bases and J by 2 bases, leaving 22 bases between them. CDR3 amino acids: CASRKRGVPGRTNEKLFF. The CDR3 bases are TGTGCCAGCAGAAAAAGGGGGGTGCCAGGTCGGACTAATGAAAAACTGTTTTTT.

The rearrangement uses TRBV5-1 and TRBJ2-3; possibly TRBD1 for D (6 bases). Germline-derived CDR1 and CDR2 are SGHRS and YFSETQ. This CDR3 contains 15 residues. The germline V and J ends were trimmed by 1 base and 0 bases, with 9 bases remaining between them. The CDR3 sequence is CASSLKGGSTDTQYF. The CDR3 DNA reads TGCGCCAGCAGCTTGAAAGGGGGAAGCACAGATACGCAGTATTTT.

This clonotype appeared a few times. The chain links TRBV20-1 to TRBJ2-7, with 13 bases aligning to TRBD2. V shed 5 bases and J 3 bases; nucleotides not matched to a gene: 4. Germline-derived CDR1 and CDR2 are DFQATT and SNEGSKA (reference sequence). The CDR3 covers 14 residues. DNA of the CDR3: TGCAGTGCTGAGAGACTAGCGGGAGGCTACGAGCAGTACTTC. Translating gives CSAERLAGGYEQYF.